The clone carrying this TCR beta chain came up a few times. This sample was taken from a study of blood T cell repertoires in COVID-19. V lost 3 bases, J lost 7 bases, and 10 bases stayed unmatched. In germline, CDR1 is SGHAT, CDR2 FQNNGV. This CDR3 has 15 amino acids. Methods used by the authors: Quantification of nucleated cells was approximated via reference gene primer amplification. Sequencing used immunoSEQ multiplex PCR; TCRdb keeps in-frame clones, though not all of them. V and J calls and clone size are as listed in that table; D and trimming were resolved from the DNA. The data contain about 350,000 clones, 89% of them singletons.

The chain links TRBV11-2 to TRBJ2-7; 9 positions match TRBD1. Sequencing used peripheral blood. The clonotype originates from a woman in her sixties with COVID-19, enrolled during active disease. The CDR3, as DNA: TGTGCCAGCAGCTTTGAGGGGGACAGGGCGTTGGAGCAGTACTTC. Protein product: CASSFEGDRALEQYF.